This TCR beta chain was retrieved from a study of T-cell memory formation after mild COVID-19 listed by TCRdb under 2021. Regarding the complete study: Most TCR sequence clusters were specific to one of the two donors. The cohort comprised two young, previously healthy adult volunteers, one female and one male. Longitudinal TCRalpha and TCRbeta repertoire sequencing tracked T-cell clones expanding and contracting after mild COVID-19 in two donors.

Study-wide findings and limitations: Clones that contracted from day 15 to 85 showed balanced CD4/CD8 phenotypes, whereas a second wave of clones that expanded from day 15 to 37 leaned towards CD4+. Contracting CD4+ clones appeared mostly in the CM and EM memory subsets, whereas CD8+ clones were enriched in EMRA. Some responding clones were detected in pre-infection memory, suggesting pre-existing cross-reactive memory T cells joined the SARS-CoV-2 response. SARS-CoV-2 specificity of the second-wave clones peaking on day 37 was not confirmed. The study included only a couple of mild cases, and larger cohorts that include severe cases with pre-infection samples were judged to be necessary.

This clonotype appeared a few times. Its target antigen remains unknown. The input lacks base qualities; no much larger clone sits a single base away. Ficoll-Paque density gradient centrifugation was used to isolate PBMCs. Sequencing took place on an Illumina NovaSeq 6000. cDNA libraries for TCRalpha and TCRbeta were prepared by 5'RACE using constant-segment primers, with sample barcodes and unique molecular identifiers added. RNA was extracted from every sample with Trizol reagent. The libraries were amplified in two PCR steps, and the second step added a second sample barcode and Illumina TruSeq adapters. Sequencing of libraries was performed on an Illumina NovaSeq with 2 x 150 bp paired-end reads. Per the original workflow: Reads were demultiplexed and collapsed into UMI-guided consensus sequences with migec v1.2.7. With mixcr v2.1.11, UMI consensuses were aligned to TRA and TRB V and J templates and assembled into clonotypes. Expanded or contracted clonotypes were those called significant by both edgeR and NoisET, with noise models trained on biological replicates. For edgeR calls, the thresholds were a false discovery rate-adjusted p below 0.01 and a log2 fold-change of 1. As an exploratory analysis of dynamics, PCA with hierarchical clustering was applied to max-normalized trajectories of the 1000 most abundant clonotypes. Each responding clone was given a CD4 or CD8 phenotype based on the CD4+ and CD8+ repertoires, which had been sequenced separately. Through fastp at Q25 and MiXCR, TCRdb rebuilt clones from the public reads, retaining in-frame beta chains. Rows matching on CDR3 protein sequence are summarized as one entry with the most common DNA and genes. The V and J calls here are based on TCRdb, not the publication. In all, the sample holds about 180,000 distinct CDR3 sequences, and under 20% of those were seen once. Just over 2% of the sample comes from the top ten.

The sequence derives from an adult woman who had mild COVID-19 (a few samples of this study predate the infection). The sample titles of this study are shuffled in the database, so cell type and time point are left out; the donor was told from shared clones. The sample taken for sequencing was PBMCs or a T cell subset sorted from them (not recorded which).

The nucleotide sequence is given as TGTGCCTGGAGTGTGGGCCCGGGAGCTTTCTTT. The resulting protein is CAWSVGPGAFF. The V and J segments used are TRBV30 and TRBJ1-1; the D gene assignment is ambiguous. The germline V gene (reference sequence) supplies CDR1 GTSNPN and CDR2 SVGIG. V is clipped by 0 bases and J by 10 bases, and the sequence between their germline boundaries is 9 bases long. The CDR3 covers 11 residues, taking in both the cysteine and the phenylalanine. Only the CDR3 part of the read is kept: 33 bases, read in frame from the first base.